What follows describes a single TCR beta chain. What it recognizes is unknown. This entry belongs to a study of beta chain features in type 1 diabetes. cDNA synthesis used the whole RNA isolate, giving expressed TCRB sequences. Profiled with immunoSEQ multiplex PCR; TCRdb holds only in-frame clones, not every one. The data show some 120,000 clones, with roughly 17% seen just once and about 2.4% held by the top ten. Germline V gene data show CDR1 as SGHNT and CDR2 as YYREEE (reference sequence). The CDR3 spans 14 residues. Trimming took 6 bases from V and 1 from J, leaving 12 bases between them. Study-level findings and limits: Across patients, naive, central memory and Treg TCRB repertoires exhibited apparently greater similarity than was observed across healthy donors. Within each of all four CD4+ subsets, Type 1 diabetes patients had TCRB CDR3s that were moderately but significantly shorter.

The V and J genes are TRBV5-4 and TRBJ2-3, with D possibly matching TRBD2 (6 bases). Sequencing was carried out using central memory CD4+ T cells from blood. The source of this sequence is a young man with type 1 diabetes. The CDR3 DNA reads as TGTGCCAGCATCGGGGACTTTGGCACAGATACGCAGTATTTT. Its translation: CASIGDFGTDTQYF.